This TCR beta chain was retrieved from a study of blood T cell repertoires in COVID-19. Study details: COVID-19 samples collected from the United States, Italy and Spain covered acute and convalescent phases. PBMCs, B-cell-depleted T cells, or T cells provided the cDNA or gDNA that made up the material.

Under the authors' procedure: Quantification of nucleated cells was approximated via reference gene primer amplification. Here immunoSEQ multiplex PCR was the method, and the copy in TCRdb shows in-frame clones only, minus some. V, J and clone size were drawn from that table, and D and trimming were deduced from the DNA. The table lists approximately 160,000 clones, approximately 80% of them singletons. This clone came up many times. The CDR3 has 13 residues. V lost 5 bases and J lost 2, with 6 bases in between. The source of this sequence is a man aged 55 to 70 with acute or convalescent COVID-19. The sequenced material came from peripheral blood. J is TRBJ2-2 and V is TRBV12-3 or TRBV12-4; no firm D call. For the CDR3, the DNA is TGTGCCAGCAGTACAGTTAACACCGGGGAGCTGTTTTTT. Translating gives CASSTVNTGELFF.